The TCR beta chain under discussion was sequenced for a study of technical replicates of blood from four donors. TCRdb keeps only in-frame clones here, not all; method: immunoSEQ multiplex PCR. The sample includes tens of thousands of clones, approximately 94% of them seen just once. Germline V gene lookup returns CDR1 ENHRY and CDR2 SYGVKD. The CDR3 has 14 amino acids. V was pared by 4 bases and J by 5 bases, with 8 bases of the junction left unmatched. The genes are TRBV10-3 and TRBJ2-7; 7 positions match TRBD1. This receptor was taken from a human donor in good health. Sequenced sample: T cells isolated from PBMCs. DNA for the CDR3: TGTGCCATCAGTGTAGAGGGGGCGAATGACGAGCAGTACTTC. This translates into CAISVEGANDEQYF.